The 9 T cell receptor beta chains listed next were all sequenced from one sample in a study of graft-versus-host responses after intestinal transplantation. Method: immunoSEQ multiplex PCR; TCRdb's copy keeps in-frame clones and lacks some. The sample carries approximately 130,000 clones, roughly nine tenths recorded once. No antigen has been identified for these receptors. The specimen comprised unstimulated CD4+ T cells sorted from spleen or lymph node cells, sampled before intestinal transplant. The receptors derive from a human donor who received an intestinal transplant.

The gene calls are TRBV5-4 and TRBJ1-1; D uncertain. Trimming shortened V by 0 bases and J by 1 base, and 7 bases separated the two germline ends. Germline assignment: CDR1 SGHNT and CDR2 YYREEE (reference sequence). The CDR3 is made up of 14 amino acids. CDR3 in amino acids: CASSLASENTEAFF. DNA of the CDR3: TGTGCCAGCAGCTTGGCTTCGGAGAACACTGAAGCTTTCTTT.

This chain uses TRBV2 with TRBJ2-2, with no clear D. V gave up 7 bases and J gave up 7 bases, with 13 bases separating them. The germline gives CDR1 SNHLY, CDR2 FYNNEI. This CDR3 is built from 13 residues. The CDR3 loop reads CASMMSLDGELFF. In nucleotides, the CDR3 is TGTGCCAGCATGATGAGTTTGGACGGGGAGCTGTTTTTT.

This clone was detected a few times. The V gene is TRBV2, the J gene TRBJ1-1, with a possible D match to TRBD1 (6 bases). Trimming shortened V by 6 bases and J by 5 bases, and 13 bases separated the two germline ends. This CDR3 region has 13 residues. In germline, CDR1 is SNHLY, CDR2 FYNNEI. Here the CDR3 reads CASSVDRPTEAFF. Written as DNA, the CDR3 is TGTGCCAGCAGCGTAGACAGGCCGACTGAAGCTTTCTTT.

The rearrangement uses TRBV5-1 and TRBJ1-2, with 7 nucleotides matching TRBD1. Germline V CDR1 and CDR2: SGHRS, YFSETQ. The CDR3 is made up of 15 amino acids. Unmatched junction bases numbered 6, after V lost 3 bases and J lost 1 base. DNA of the CDR3: TGCGCCAGCAGCTCTACGGGACAGATTAACTATGGCTACACCTTC. Encoded protein: CASSSTGQINYGYTF. Full variable domain (rest looked up from reference TRBV5-1 and TRBJ1-2): KAGVTQTPRYLIKTRGQQVTLSCSPISGHRSVSWYQQTPGQGLQFLFEYFSETQRNKGNFPGRFSGRQFSNSRSEMNVSTLELGDSALYLCASSSTGQINYGYTFGSGTRLTVV.

This clone was counted between two and nine times. This sequence joins TRBV19 and TRBJ1-5; no clear D. The CDR3 has 14 residues. Per germline, CDR1 LNHDA and CDR2 SQIVND (reference sequence). V dropped 0 bases and J dropped 2 bases, with 5 bases sitting between them. DNA of the CDR3: TGTGCCAGTAGTATAGACGGGGGCAATCAGCCCCAGCATTTT. It is translated as CASSIDGGNQPQHF.

This chain links TRBV10-3 with TRBJ2-5, with D possibly being TRBD2 (6 bases). Trimming cost V 7 bases and J 5 bases, with 17 bases left between them. Germline V gene data show CDR1 as ENHRY and CDR2 as SYGVKD. This CDR3 has 14 amino acids. The DNA for the CDR3 is TGTGCCATCACCGAGACTAGTTTCGCCGAGACCCAGTACTTC. Translation: CAITETSFAETQYF.

The chain employs TRBV19 and TRBJ2-7; 9 nucleotides match TRBD1. The germline CDR1 and CDR2 sequences are LNHDA and SQIVND (reference sequence). V was pared by 3 bases and J by 7 bases, with 7 bases of the junction left unmatched. The CDR3 length is 14 residues. CDR3 residues: CASSIGQGSKEQYF. The DNA for the CDR3 is TGTGCCAGTAGTATCGGACAGGGGTCGAAAGAGCAGTACTTC.

V gene TRBV5-1 combines with J gene TRBJ1-2; weak D call: TRBD1 (5 bases). V was trimmed by 4 bases and J by 3 bases, leaving 16 bases between them. This CDR3 has 15 amino acids. Germline CDR1 reads SGHRS; CDR2 reads YFSETQ. The CDR3 coding sequence is TGCGCCAGCAGCGGGGGGAGCGGACCCCACTATGGCTACACCTTC. Protein: CASSGGSGPHYGYTF.

The V and J genes are TRBV11-2 and TRBJ1-2; the D is unclear. Germline values: CDR1 SGHAT, CDR2 FQNNGV. The V end lost 1 base, the J end lost 7 bases, and 10 bases lay between the germline ends. The CDR3 consists of 13 residues. The CDR3 DNA reads TGTGCCAGCAGCTTAGGGGTGGGCATTGGCTACACCTTC. This codes for CASSLGVGIGYTF. The full variable domain, rest sourced from reference TRBV11-2 and TRBJ1-2, is EAGVAQSPRYKIIEKRQSVAFWCNPISGHATLYWYQQILGQGPKLLIQFQNNGVVDDSQLPKDRFSAERLKGVDSTLKIQPAKLEDSAVYLCASSLGVGIGYTFGSGTRLTVV.